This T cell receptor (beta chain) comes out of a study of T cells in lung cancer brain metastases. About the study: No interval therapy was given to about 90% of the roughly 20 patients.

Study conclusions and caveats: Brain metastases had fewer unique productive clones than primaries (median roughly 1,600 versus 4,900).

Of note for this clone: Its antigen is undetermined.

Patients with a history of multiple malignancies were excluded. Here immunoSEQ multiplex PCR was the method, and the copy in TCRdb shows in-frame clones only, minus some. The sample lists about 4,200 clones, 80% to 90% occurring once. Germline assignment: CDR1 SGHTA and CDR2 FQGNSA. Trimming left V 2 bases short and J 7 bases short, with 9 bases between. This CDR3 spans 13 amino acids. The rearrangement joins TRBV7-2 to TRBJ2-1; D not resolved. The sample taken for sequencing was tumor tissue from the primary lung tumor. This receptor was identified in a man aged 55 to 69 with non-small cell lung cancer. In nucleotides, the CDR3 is TGTGCCAGCAGCTTAAGCAGTTCGAATGAGCAGTTCTTC. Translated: CASSLSSSNEQFF.